One sample yielded the 23 T cell receptor beta chains listed below, sequenced in a study of T cells expressing NK-cell markers. TCRdb re-called the 5' RACE reads; one entry per CDR3 protein, DNA not given. Its table records about 540,000 distinct CDR3 sequences. What was sequenced was blood T cells: a sorted CD56 or NKG2C T cell subset, CD4+ or CD8+ T cells, or bulk PBMC T cells (not recorded which). The receptors originated from a man aged 18 to 29 in good health.

This sequence joins TRBV11-3 and TRBJ2-1; TCRdb returns TRBD1, unconfirmable since there is no DNA. The germline CDR1 and CDR2 sequences are SGHNT and YENEEA. This CDR3 is built from 14 residues. This CDR3 is CASSPDRGQGEQFF.

The chain uses TRBV14 and TRBJ1-1; the D gene TCRdb calls, TRBD1, cannot be checked with no DNA. This CDR3 spans 16 amino acids. Germline-derived CDR1 and CDR2 are SGHDN and FVKESK. The chain's CDR3 is CASSQDGARVNTEAFF.

The rearrangement joins TRBV5-1 to TRBJ2-7. This CDR3 is built from 13 residues. The germline gives CDR1 SGHRS, CDR2 YFSETQ. CDR3 residues: CASALERSYEQYF.

CDR3 region: CASSQEAQGLYEQYF. The J gene is TRBJ2-7, the V gene TRBV4-2; lacking DNA, the TRBD1 call made by TCRdb goes unchecked. The germline V gene encodes CDR1 LGHNA and CDR2 YNFKEQ. CDR3 length: 15 residues.

The chain employs TRBV15 and TRBJ2-5; absent DNA, TCRdb's TRBD1 call cannot be checked. The CDR3 is 15 amino acids. Per germline, CDR1 LNHNV and CDR2 YYDKDF (reference sequence). The CDR3 sequence: CATSRVGQGKETQYF.

This chain connects TRBV12-3 or TRBV12-4 to TRBJ2-1. CDR3 length: 11 amino acids. Here the CDR3 reads CASSPSYEQFF.

The chain employs TRBV10-1 and TRBJ2-2. This CDR3 is built from 14 residues. CDR1 and CDR2 (germline): WNHNN, SYGVQD (reference sequence). Here the CDR3 reads CASSDVIGAGELFF.

V is TRBV4-1 and J is TRBJ2-2; there is no DNA to check the TCRdb D call of TRBD2. From germline, CDR1 is MGHRA and CDR2 YSYEKL. The CDR3 is made up of 18 amino acids. This CDR3 reads CASSLREAGSLNTGELFF.

The V and J genes are TRBV5-8 and TRBJ1-1; TCRdb's assignment of TRBD1 cannot be checked, as there is no DNA. The CDR3 sequence is 15 residues long. CDR1 is SGHTS and CDR2 is YDEGEE in the germline V gene. The CDR3 protein is CASSLPGGLNTEAFF.

The rearrangement links TRBV10-3 to TRBJ2-1; TCRdb selects TRBD2, and the lack of DNA leaves this call unchecked. The CDR3 has 17 residues. The germline gives CDR1 ENHRY, CDR2 SYGVKD. CDR3 residues: CAISETPLAGPYNEQFF.

The J gene is TRBJ2-7, the V gene TRBV7-7; without DNA, the TCRdb call of TRBD1 cannot be checked. Germline V gives CDR1 SSHAT, CDR2 FNYEAQ (reference sequence). This CDR3 spans 13 amino acids. The CDR3 here is CASSLQGTNEQYF. Together with reference TRBV7-7 and TRBJ2-7, the CDR3 gives the full variable domain: GAGVSQSPRYKVTKRGQDVTLRCDPISSHATLYWYQQALGQGPEFLTYFNYEAQPDKSGLPSDRFSAERPEGSISTLTIQRTEQRDSAMYRCASSLQGTNEQYFGPGTRLTVT.

This chain connects TRBV9 to TRBJ1-1; TCRdb names TRBD1, which stays unverified in the absence of DNA. The CDR3 sequence is 17 residues long. Germline CDR1 and CDR2: SGDLS and YYNGEE. The CDR3 loop reads CASSATRIGQGNTEAFF.

The V gene is TRBV20-1, the J gene TRBJ2-3; TCRdb names TRBD1, which stays unverified in the absence of DNA. Germline-derived CDR1 and CDR2 are DFQATT and SNEGSKA (reference sequence). This CDR3 has 17 amino acids. CDR3 protein: CSAPSGGDRSSTDTQYF.

J is TRBJ1-5 and V is TRBV9; TCRdb designates TRBD1, a call that cannot be tested without DNA. Germline assignment: CDR1 SGDLS and CDR2 YYNGEE. There are 21 residues in the CDR3. The CDR3 protein is CASSVGDGRDRELTRNQPQHF.

The CDR3 is CASGAPSGLEQYF. This chain links TRBV7-9 with TRBJ2-7; TCRdb proposes TRBD1, but this gene call is untestable without DNA. This CDR3 has 13 amino acids. The germline V gene encodes CDR1 SEHNR and CDR2 FQNEAQ (reference sequence).

The CDR3: CAIGQGGVSGANVLTF. This chain connects TRBV10-3 to TRBJ2-6; no DNA is available, so the TRBD1 call from TCRdb remains unchecked. The CDR3 sequence is 16 residues long. Germline V gene sequence: CDR1 ENHRY, CDR2 SYGVKD.

This chain joins TRBV30 and TRBJ2-1; TCRdb calls TRBD1, which cannot be checked without DNA. In germline, CDR1 is GTSNPN, CDR2 SVGIG (reference sequence). This CDR3 is 11 amino acids long. The chain's CDR3 is CACLLQGLRIF.

V gene TRBV5-1 combines with J gene TRBJ2-1; without DNA, the TCRdb call of TRBD1 cannot be checked. Germline CDR1 is SGHRS and CDR2 is YFSETQ. This CDR3 is built from 18 residues. Here the CDR3 reads CASSWEGDNVFSYNEQFF.

The rearrangement links TRBV9 to TRBJ2-6. The CDR3 covers 16 residues. Looked up from germline, CDR1 is SGDLS and CDR2 is YYNGEE. CDR3 in amino acids: CASSVGNAAGANVLTF.

The J gene is TRBJ2-4, the V gene TRBV12-3 or TRBV12-4; TCRdb's D call of TRBD1 is untestable without DNA. The CDR3 runs to 17 residues. The CDR3: CASSLRTENLAKNIQYF.

The chain combines TRBV30 with TRBJ2-1; TCRdb designates TRBD2, a call that cannot be tested without DNA. This CDR3 contains 13 residues. The germline V gene has CDR1 GTSNPN and CDR2 SVGIG (reference sequence). CDR3 protein: CAWSVGTGSEQFF.

The chain uses TRBV3-1 and TRBJ2-7. This CDR3 comprises 17 residues. Germline-derived CDR1 and CDR2 are LGHDT and YNNKEL (reference sequence). The CDR3 spells CASSQDAGQEHFYEQYF.

The chain uses TRBV3-1 and TRBJ2-1; TCRdb calls TRBD2, which cannot be checked without DNA. The V gene's germline CDR1 is LGHDT and CDR2 YNNKEL (reference sequence). This CDR3 contains 18 residues. This chain's CDR3 is CASSPSGLAGVSYNEQFF.